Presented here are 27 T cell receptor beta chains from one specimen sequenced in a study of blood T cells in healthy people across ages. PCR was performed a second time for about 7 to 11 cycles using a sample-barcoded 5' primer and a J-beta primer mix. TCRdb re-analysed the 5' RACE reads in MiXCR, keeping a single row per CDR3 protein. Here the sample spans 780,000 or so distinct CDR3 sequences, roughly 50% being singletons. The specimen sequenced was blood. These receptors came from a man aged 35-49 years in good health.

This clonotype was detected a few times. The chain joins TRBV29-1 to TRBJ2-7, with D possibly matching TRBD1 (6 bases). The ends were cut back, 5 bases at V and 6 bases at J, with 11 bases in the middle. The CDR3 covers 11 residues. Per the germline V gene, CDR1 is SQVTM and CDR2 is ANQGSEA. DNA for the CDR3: TGCAGCGTTAACAGGGATGGCGAGCAGTACTTC. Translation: CSVNRDGEQYF.

CDR3 in amino acids: CAISDLGDEQFF. CDR3 coding DNA: TGTGCCATCAGTGACCTTGGGGATGAGCAGTTCTTC. This chain joins TRBV10-3 and TRBJ2-1; D is ambiguous. The CDR3 totals 12 residues. Germline lookup yields CDR1 ENHRY and CDR2 SYGVKD. The V and J ends lost 3 bases and 8 bases respectively, with 8 bases between them.

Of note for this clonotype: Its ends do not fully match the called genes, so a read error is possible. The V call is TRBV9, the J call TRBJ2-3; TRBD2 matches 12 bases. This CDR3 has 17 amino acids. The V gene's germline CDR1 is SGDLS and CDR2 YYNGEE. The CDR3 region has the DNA TGTGCCAGCAGCGTAGAGCCTAGCGGGGGGGCCACAGGTACGCAGTATTTT. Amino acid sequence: CASSVEPSGGATGTQYF.

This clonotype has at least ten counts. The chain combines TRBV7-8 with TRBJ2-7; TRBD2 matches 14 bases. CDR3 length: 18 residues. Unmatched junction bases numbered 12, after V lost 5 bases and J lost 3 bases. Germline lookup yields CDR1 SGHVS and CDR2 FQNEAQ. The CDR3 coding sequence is TGTGCCAGCAGCACCCAGACCGGGACTAGCGGGAGAAGCTACGAGCAGTACTTC. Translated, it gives CASSTQTGTSGRSYEQYF.

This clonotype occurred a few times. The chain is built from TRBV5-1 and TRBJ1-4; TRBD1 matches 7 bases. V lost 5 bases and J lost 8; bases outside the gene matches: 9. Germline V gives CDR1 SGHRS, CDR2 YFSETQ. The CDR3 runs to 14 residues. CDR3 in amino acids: CASRGGQAGEKLFF. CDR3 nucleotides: TGCGCCAGCAGGGGTGGACAGGCCGGCGAAAAACTGTTTTTT.

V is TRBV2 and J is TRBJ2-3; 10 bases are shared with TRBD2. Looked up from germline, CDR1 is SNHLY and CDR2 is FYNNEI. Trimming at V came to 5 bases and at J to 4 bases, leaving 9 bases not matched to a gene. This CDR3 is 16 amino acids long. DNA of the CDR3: TGTGCCAGCAGTACCAGCTCTAGCGGGAGTGCAGATACGCAGTATTTT. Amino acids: CASSTSSSGSADTQYF.

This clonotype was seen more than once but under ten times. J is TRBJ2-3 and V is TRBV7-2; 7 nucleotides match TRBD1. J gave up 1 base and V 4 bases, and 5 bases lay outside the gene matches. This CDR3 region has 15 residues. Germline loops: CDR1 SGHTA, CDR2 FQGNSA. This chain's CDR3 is CASSSRDSRTDTQYF. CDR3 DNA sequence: TGTGCCAGCAGCTCCCGGGACAGCCGCACAGATACGCAGTATTTT.

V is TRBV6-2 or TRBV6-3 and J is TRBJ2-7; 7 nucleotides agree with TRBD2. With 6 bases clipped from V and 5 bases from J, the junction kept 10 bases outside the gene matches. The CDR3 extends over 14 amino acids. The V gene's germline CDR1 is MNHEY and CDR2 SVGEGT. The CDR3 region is CASRYGGSSDEQYF. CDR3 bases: TGTGCCAGCAGGTACGGGGGGAGTTCGGACGAGCAGTACTTC.

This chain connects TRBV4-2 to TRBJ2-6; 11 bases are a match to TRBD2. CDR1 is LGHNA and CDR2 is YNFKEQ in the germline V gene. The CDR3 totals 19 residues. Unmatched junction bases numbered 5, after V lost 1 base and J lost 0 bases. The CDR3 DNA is TGTGCCAGCAGCCAAGCTAGCGGGGGGCGGGGCTCTGGGGCCAACGTCCTGACTTTC. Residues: CASSQASGGRGSGANVLTF.

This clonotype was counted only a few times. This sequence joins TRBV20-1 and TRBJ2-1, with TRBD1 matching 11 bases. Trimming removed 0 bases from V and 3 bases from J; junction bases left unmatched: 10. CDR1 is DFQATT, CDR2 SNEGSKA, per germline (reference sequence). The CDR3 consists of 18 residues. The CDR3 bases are TGCAGTGCTAGAGATCCCCGGGGACAGGGGGGGGTCTACAATGAGCAGTTCTTC. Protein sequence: CSARDPRGQGGVYNEQFF.

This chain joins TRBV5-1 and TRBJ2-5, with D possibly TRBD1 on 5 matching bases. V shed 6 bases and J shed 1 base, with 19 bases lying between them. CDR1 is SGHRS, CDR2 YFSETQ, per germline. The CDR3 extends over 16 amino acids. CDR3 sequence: CASTGANDRRQETQYF. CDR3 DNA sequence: TGCGCCAGCACCGGAGCGAACGACAGACGCCAAGAGACCCAGTACTTC.

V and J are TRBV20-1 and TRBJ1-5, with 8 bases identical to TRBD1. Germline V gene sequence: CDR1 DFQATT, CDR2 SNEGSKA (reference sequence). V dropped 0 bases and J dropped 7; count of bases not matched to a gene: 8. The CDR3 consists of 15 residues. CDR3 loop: CSARDRTGTGQPQHF. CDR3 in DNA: TGCAGTGCTAGAGATCGGACAGGGACAGGACAGCCCCAGCATTTT.

The CDR3 sequence is CASSHSGQGYYNEQFF. The CDR3 DNA is TGTGCCAGCAGCCACTCGGGACAGGGGTATTACAATGAGCAGTTCTTC. J is TRBJ2-1 and V is TRBV7-8, with 10 bases identical to TRBD1. The germline CDR1 and CDR2 sequences are SGHVS and FQNEAQ. The V segment lost 5 bases and the J segment 4 bases; nucleotides outside the gene matches: 8. CDR3 length: 16 amino acids.

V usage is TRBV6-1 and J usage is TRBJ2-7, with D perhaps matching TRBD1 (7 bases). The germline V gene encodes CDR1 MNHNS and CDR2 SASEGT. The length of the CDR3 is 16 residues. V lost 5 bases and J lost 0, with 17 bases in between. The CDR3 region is CASSKNDREVSYEQYF. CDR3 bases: TGTGCCAGCAGTAAAAATGACAGGGAGGTCTCCTACGAGCAGTACTTC.

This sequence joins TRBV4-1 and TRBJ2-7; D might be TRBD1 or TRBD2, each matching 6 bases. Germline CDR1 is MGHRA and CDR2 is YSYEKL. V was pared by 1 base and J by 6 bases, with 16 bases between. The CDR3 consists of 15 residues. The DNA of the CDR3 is TGCGCCAGCAGCCAAGTGAAGGGGGGATGGTCCGAGCAGTACTTC. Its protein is CASSQVKGGWSEQYF.

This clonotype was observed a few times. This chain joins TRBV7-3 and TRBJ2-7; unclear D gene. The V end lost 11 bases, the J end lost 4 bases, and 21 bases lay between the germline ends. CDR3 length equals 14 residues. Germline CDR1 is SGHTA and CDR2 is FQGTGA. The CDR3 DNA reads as TGTGCCGGCCAATTCCCGTGCACTCTATACGAGCAGTACTTC. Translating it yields CAGQFPCTLYEQYF.

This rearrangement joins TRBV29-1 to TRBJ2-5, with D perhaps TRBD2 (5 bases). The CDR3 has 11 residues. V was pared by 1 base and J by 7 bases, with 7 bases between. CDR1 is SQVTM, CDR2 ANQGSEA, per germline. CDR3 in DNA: TGCAGCGTTGAAGTACGGGGGACCCAGTACTTC. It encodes CSVEVRGTQYF.

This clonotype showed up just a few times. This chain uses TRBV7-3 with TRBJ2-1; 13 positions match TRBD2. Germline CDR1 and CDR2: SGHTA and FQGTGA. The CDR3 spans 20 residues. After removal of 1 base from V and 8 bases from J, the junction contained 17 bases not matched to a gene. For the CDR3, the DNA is TGTGCCAGCAGCTTAAGGACTAGCGGGGGCCGAGCTCTTGGAGGTGATGAGCAGTTCTTC. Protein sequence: CASSLRTSGGRALGGDEQFF.

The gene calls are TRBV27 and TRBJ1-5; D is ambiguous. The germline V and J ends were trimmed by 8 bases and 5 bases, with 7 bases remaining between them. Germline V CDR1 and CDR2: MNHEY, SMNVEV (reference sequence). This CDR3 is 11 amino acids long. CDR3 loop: CASGTYQPQHF. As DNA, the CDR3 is TGTGCCAGCGGCACCTATCAGCCCCAGCATTTT.

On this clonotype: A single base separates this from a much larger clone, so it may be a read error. The CDR3 DNA sequence: TGTGTCAGCAGCTTGGAAAGCGGCTACAATGAGCAGTTCTTC. This translates into CVSSLESGYNEQFF. The rearrangement links TRBV7-3 to TRBJ2-1; weak D call: TRBD2 (5 bases). The CDR3 length is 14 residues. The germline V gene has CDR1 SGHTA and CDR2 FQGTGA.

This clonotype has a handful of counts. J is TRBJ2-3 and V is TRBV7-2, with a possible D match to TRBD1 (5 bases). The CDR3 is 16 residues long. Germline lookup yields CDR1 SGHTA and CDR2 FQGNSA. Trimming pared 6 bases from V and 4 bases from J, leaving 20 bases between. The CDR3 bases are TGTGCCAGCAGGCCTCAAGTTGGGGCCAGGGCAGATACGCAGTATTTT. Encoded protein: CASRPQVGARADTQYF.

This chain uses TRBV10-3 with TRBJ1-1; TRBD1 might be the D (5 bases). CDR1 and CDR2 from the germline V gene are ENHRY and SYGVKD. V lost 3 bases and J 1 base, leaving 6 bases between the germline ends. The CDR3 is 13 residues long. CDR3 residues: CAISETGNTEAFF. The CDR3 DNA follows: TGTGCCATCAGTGAAACAGGGAACACTGAAGCTTTCTTT.

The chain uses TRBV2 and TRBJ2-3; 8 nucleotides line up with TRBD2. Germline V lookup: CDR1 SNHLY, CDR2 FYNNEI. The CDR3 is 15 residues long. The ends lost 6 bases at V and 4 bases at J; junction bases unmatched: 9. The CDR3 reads CASRETSAASDTQYF. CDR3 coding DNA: TGTGCCAGCAGGGAGACTAGCGCGGCCTCAGATACGCAGTATTTT.

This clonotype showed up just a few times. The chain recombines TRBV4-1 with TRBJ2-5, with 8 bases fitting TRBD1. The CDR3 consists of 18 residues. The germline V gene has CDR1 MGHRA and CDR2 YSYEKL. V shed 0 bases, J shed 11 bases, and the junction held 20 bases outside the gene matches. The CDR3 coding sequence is TGCGCCAGCAGCCAAGATCACAGCAGGGGGCAAAGGTACAATGAGCAGTACTTC. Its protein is CASSQDHSRGQRYNEQYF.

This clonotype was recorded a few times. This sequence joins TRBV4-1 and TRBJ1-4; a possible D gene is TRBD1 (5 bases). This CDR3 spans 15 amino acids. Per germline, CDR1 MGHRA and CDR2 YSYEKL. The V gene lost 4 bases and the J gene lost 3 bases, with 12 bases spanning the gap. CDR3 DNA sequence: TGCGCCAGCAGCCCTCAGGTACAGGCTAATGAAAAACTGTTTTTT. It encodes CASSPQVQANEKLFF.

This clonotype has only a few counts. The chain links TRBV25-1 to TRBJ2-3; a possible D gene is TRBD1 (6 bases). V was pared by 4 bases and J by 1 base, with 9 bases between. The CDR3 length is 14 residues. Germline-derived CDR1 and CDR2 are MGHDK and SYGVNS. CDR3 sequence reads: CASSARTGTDTQYF. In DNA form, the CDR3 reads TGTGCCAGCAGTGCAAGGACAGGCACAGATACGCAGTATTTT. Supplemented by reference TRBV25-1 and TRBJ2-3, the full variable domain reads EADIYQTPRYLVIGTGKKITLECSQTMGHDKMYWYQQDPGMELHLIHYSYGVNSTEKGDLSSESTVSRIRTEHFPLTLESARPSHTSQYLCASSARTGTDTQYFGPGTRLTVL.

The CDR3, as DNA: TGCAGTGCTACCTCACAGGCTCGGTGGGGCACAGATACGCAGTATTTT. Its translation: CSATSQARWGTDTQYF. The chain has TRBV20-1 and TRBJ2-3; a weak D match, TRBD1 (5 bases). Between the trimmed V and J ends, which lost 4 bases and 1 base, there was a span of 18 bases. The CDR3 runs 16 residues. Germline-derived CDR1 and CDR2 are DFQATT and SNEGSKA (reference sequence).